Sequencing of this T cell receptor beta chain was carried out in a study of blood T cell repertoires in COVID-19. On the study more broadly: Collection of acute and convalescent COVID-19 samples took place in the United States, Italy and Spain. PBMCs, B-cell-depleted T cells, or T cells were the source of the cDNA or gDNA that made up the material.

Original handling: Reference gene primers were amplified, and this amplification served to estimate nucleated cell counts. Method: immunoSEQ multiplex PCR; TCRdb's copy keeps in-frame clones and lacks some. The V and J calls and the clone size are those of that table, but D and trimming were determined from the DNA. This sample has about 220,000 clones, with roughly four fifths found just once. V shed 0 bases and J 8 bases; nucleotides not matched to a gene: 9. The CDR3 runs to 16 residues. Germline CDR1 reads SGDLS; CDR2 reads YYNGEE. The receptor's source is a woman in her sixties or seventies with acute or convalescent COVID-19. The V call is TRBV9, the J call TRBJ2-1, with TRBD1 matching 9 bases. The sequenced sample was peripheral blood. The CDR3 coding sequence is TGTGCCAGCAGCGTAGCTTATGGGACAGGGTGGGATGAGCAGTTCTTC. Its translation: CASSVAYGTGWDEQFF.